One and the same sample provided the 17 T cell receptor beta chains below, sequenced in a study of T cells in Graves' hyperthyroidism and ophthalmopathy. Using RNA transcripts as the source, TCR beta CDR3 regions were amplified. TCR CDR3 underwent first-round RT-PCR with the HTBI primer set. TCRdb called the multiplex PCR reads again in MiXCR, with one record for every CDR3 protein. The sample holds some 370,000 distinct CDR3 sequences, over 13% seen once. Sequencing was carried out using blood. The origin of the receptors is a man aged 45-65 years with Graves' ophthalmopathy.

This clonotype has ten or more counts. The V and J genes are TRBV6-1 and TRBJ1-2, with D tentatively TRBD1 (5 bases). The CDR3 loop spans 13 amino acids. Germline V CDR1 and CDR2: MNHNS, SASEGT. Deletions cut 2 bases from V and 6 bases from J, with 10 bases between. The CDR3 sequence is CASSESGGNGYTF. In DNA form, the CDR3 reads TGTGCCAGCAGTGAATCTGGGGGGAATGGCTACACCTTC.

This clonotype came up many times. The chain recombines TRBV9 with TRBJ2-1; tentatively, D is TRBD1 or TRBD2 (5 bases each). CDR3 length: 13 residues. V lost 0 bases, J lost 6 bases, and 7 bases lay in between. The germline CDR1 and CDR2 sequences are SGDLS and YYNGEE. In DNA, the CDR3 is TGTGCCAGCAGCGTAGACGGGACCAATGAGCAGTTCTTC. This codes for CASSVDGTNEQFF.

CDR3 loop: CSARGAGLRETQYF. The DNA of the CDR3 is TGCAGTGCTAGAGGTGCAGGGTTGAGAGAGACCCAGTACTTC. The gene calls are TRBV20-1 and TRBJ2-5, with D maybe TRBD1 (5 bases). CDR3 length equals 14 residues. Germline-derived CDR1 and CDR2 are DFQATT and SNEGSKA (reference sequence). Trimming cost V 1 base and J 4 bases, with 13 bases left between them.

Concerning this clonotype itself: It may be a read error: a sequence one base away is much more abundant. CDR3 loop: CANSSDNTGELFF. DNA of the CDR3: TGCGCCAACAGCTCGGACAACACCGGGGAGCTGTTTTTT. V is TRBV5-1 and J is TRBJ2-2; no definite D call. Germline loops: CDR1 SGHRS, CDR2 YFSETQ. This CDR3 has 13 residues.

CDR3 sequence: CAWGGGTSYNEQFF. The DNA of the CDR3 is TGTGCCTGGGGGGGGGGTACCTCCTACAATGAGCAGTTCTTC. V and J are TRBV30 and TRBJ2-1; 7 nucleotides match TRBD2. The germline V gene encodes CDR1 GTSNPN and CDR2 SVGIG (reference sequence). The CDR3 sequence is 14 residues long. V dropped 5 bases and J dropped 0; count of bases not matched to a gene: 4.

This clonotype occurred many times. The chain recombines TRBV29-1 with TRBJ2-5; D could derive from TRBD1 or TRBD2 (5 bases each). The germline V and J ends were trimmed by 0 bases and 1 base, with 15 bases remaining between them. Germline-derived CDR1 and CDR2 are SQVTM and ANQGSEA. This CDR3 has 16 amino acids. The CDR3 DNA sequence: TGCAGCGTTGAAGACAACCGGGGCTCTATCCAAGAGACCCAGTACTTC. This codes for CSVEDNRGSIQETQYF.

The chain carries TRBV12-3 or TRBV12-4 and TRBJ2-1; no clear D gene. V shed 6 bases and J shed 8 bases, with 8 bases lying between them. The CDR3 contains 11 residues. The CDR3 DNA is TGTGCCAGCAGGGTCTCCCATGAGCAGTTCTTC. Amino acids: CASRVSHEQFF.

This clonotype has more than one count but fewer than ten. V usage is TRBV20-1 and J usage is TRBJ2-5; TRBD2 might be the D (6 bases). V was cut by 4 bases and J by 5 bases, with 8 bases left in between. The CDR3 is made up of 11 amino acids. Looked up from germline, CDR1 is DFQATT and CDR2 is SNEGSKA (reference sequence). CDR3 loop: CSATGGETQYF. CDR3 nucleotide sequence: TGCAGTGCTACAGGAGGGGAGACCCAGTACTTC.

The chain combines TRBV20-1 with TRBJ2-7; 9 bases match TRBD2. The CDR3 loop spans 14 amino acids. From germline, CDR1 is DFQATT and CDR2 SNEGSKA (reference sequence). With 3 bases clipped from V and 3 bases from J, the junction kept 6 bases outside the gene matches. CDR3 sequence reads: CSARRLAVNYEQYF. DNA of the CDR3: TGCAGTGCTAGGAGACTAGCGGTAAACTACGAGCAGTACTTC.

This clonotype was observed many times. This chain joins TRBV11-2 and TRBJ2-1; weak D call: TRBD2 (6 bases). Germline lookup yields CDR1 SGHAT and CDR2 FQNNGV. V lost 6 bases and J 2 bases, leaving 17 bases between the germline ends. The CDR3 spans 16 residues. CDR3 DNA: TGTGCCAGCAGAGCTGTGCGCGGGAATACCTACAATGAGCAGTTCTTC. Translated: CASRAVRGNTYNEQFF.

This clonotype has only a few counts. The J gene is TRBJ2-5, the V gene TRBV20-1; D gene uncertain. Germline V gives CDR1 DFQATT, CDR2 SNEGSKA (reference sequence). The CDR3 has 12 residues. Trimming stripped 0 bases from V and 14 bases from J, with 16 bases between. CDR3 residues: CSARDKVVGHYF. The CDR3 DNA reads as TGCAGTGCTAGAGATAAGGTAGTCGGTCATTACTTC.

Only a few counts were recorded for this clonotype. The genes are TRBV4-2 and TRBJ1-2; the match to TRBD1 covers 7 bases. Germline loops: CDR1 LGHNA, CDR2 YNFKEQ. The CDR3 has 18 amino acids. The ends lost 0 bases at V and 2 bases at J; junction bases unmatched: 12. The CDR3 DNA follows: TGTGCCAGCAGCCAAGATGGGAAGACAGGGAGAAGGAACTATGGCTACACCTTC. It encodes CASSQDGKTGRRNYGYTF.

This clonotype was counted many times. The CDR3 bases are TGTGCCAGCAGCCAAGTCTACAGGCAAGACAATGAGCAGTTCTTC. This translates into CASSQVYRQDNEQFF. The chain uses TRBV3-1 and TRBJ2-1, with a tentative D call TRBD1 (5 bases). The germline V and J ends were trimmed by 1 base and 5 bases, with 12 bases remaining between them. The CDR3 spans 15 residues. CDR1 LGHDT and CDR2 YNNKEL come from the germline V gene (reference sequence).

This clonotype was recorded at least ten times. The rearrangement joins TRBV30 to TRBJ2-1; D is uncertain. The V gene lost 3 bases and the J gene lost 7 bases, with 7 bases spanning the gap. The V gene's germline CDR1 is GTSNPN and CDR2 SVGIG (reference sequence). The CDR3 consists of 11 residues. The CDR3: CAWSAVNEQFF. In nucleotides, the CDR3 is TGTGCCTGGAGCGCTGTAAATGAGCAGTTCTTC.

This clonotype has only one observation. A much larger clone sits a single nucleotide away, making a read error possible. In DNA, the CDR3 is TGTGCCGGCATTCAAGGGGCCGGTGGCTACACCTTC. It encodes CAGIQGAGGYTF. The chain recombines TRBV27 with TRBJ1-2; a possible D gene is TRBD1 (5 bases). The V gene lost 11 bases and the J gene lost 7 bases, with 17 bases spanning the gap. Germline values: CDR1 MNHEY, CDR2 SMNVEV (reference sequence). The CDR3 length is 12 residues.

This rearrangement joins TRBV6-1 to TRBJ2-5; 8 nucleotides agree with TRBD1. The CDR3 is 13 residues long. Trimming took 5 bases from V and 6 from J; bases not matched to a gene: 5. Germline lookup yields CDR1 MNHNS and CDR2 SASEGT. CDR3 loop: CASSTNRGKTQYF. Written as DNA, the CDR3 is TGTGCCAGCAGTACCAACAGGGGGAAGACCCAGTACTTC.

This clonotype was counted only a few times. This chain uses TRBV27 with TRBJ2-7; 7 bases line up with TRBD1. Germline loops: CDR1 MNHEY, CDR2 SMNVEV (reference sequence). After removal of 3 bases from V and 3 bases from J, the junction contained 5 bases not matched to a gene. The CDR3 runs to 14 residues. CDR3 bases: TGTGCCAGCAGTTTTCGAGGGGGCTTCTACGAGCAGTACTTC. As protein: CASSFRGGFYEQYF.